This is a list of T cell receptor beta chains from one sample in a study of shared clonotypes between healthy human individuals. The protocol was immunoSEQ multiplex PCR, while the TCRdb copy is restricted to in-frame clones and leaves out a portion. The table shows nearly 2 million clones, with less than 95% occurring only once. The material sequenced was naive CD8+ T cells sorted from blood. The origin of the receptors is a young man in good health. The conserved cysteine and the conserved F or W are not part of the CDR3 here. Clone size is given for some rows only: seen once, a few or many times, or a class if the clone is expanded.

cdr3_aa j_call cdr3_length v_call clone_size
ASSVGAIYEQY TRBJ2-7 11 TRBV5-6 -
ASSLGVFYEQY TRBJ2-7 11 TRBV11-2 -
ASSYPTGREQY TRBJ2-7 11 TRBV6-5 -
ASSQDPGQAYEQY TRBJ2-7 13 TRBV4-3 -
ASSQVSGRGDTGELF TRBJ2-2 15 TRBV4-3 -
ASSADSFSGANVLT TRBJ2-6 14 TRBV19 -
ASSWGQRTDTQY TRBJ2-3 12 TRBV9 -
ASGNRGTYEQY TRBJ2-7 11 TRBV27 -
ASSLGDSVNYGYT TRBJ1-2 13 TRBV5-6 -
ASSQGLNTEAF TRBJ1-1 11 TRBV28 once
ASSPLSEQY TRBJ2-7 9 TRBV6-6 -
ASHPVQGAPETQY TRBJ2-5 13 TRBV19 -
ASSVGGQGSPSGANVLT TRBJ2-6 17 TRBV4-1 once
ASSLTGRNLYEQY TRBJ2-7 13 TRBV27 -
ASSLGQGTDTQY TRBJ2-3 12 TRBV7-9 -
ASSRKSVEQPQH TRBJ1-5 12 TRBV5-1 -
ASSLSGGAGETQY TRBJ2-5 13 TRBV9 -
ASSPLAGYNQPQH TRBJ1-5 13 TRBV6-6 -
ASSLGGQNGNTIY TRBJ1-3 13 TRBV7-6 -
ASSGQDPYEQY TRBJ2-7 11 TRBV13 -
ASSLAGGSTEQY TRBJ2-7 12 TRBV5-4 -
ASSLGRQTSTDTQY TRBJ2-3 14 TRBV7-6 -
ASSQTQDRGSEKLF TRBJ1-4 14 TRBV27 -
ASTRLGASEKLF TRBJ1-4 12 TRBV6-1 -
ASSPPERGTQY TRBJ2-5 11 TRBV18 once
ASSSGPNYGYT TRBJ1-2 11 TRBV5-8 -
SVFSAGVNTEAF TRBJ1-1 12 TRBV29-1 -
ASSLARQGLEETQY TRBJ2-5 14 TRBV5-1 -